This is a list of T cell receptor beta chains from one sample in a study of T cells in Graves' hyperthyroidism and ophthalmopathy. Using its own MiXCR run on the multiplex PCR reads, TCRdb lists one record per CDR3 protein. This repertoire shows a few hundred thousand distinct CDR3 sequences, approximately 17% found once; its top ten account for approximately 15%. The sequenced material came from blood. Every receptor here comes from a young woman with Graves' ophthalmopathy. Each CDR3 is given with its conserved first and last residue. The D gene is left open where the match is weak. Clone size, where shown, is once, few, many, or a class for clones that have expanded.

j_call v_call clone_size d_call cdr3_aa cdr3_nt
TRBJ1-5 TRBV11-2 many - CASSWGSAGNQPQHF TGTGCCAGCAGCTGGGGGAGTGCAGGCAATCAGCCCCAGCATTTT
TRBJ1-2 TRBV20-1 - - CSAAAPQGLYGYTF TGCAGTGCAGCAGCGCCACAGGGCCTCTATGGCTACACCTTC
TRBJ2-1 TRBV20-1 many TRBD2 CSAGSNPGLANNEQFF TGCAGTGCTGGCAGTAACCCGGGACTAGCGAACAATGAGCAGTTCTTC
TRBJ1-1 TRBV6-1 many TRBD1 CASSFLTGGYTEAFF TGTGCCAGCAGTTTTTTGACAGGGGGCTACACTGAAGCTTTCTTT
TRBJ2-3 TRBV7-3 many TRBD1 CASSLIGGASTDTQYF TGTGCCAGCAGCCTTATAGGGGGCGCAAGCACAGATACGCAGTATTTT
TRBJ1-5 TRBV19 - - CASSSLGVVSNQPQHF TGTGCCAGTAGTTCCCTTGGGGTGGTTAGCAATCAGCCCCAGCATTTT
TRBJ1-1 TRBV6-1 many - CASSIRGGTEAFF TGTGCCAGCAGTATTAGGGGGGGGACTGAAGCTTTCTTT
TRBJ1-1 TRBV6-1 many - CASSPRFMNTEAFF TGTGCCAGCAGTCCACGATTCATGAACACTGAAGCTTTCTTT
TRBJ2-7 TRBV27 - - CASALIADSYEQYF TGTGCCAGCGCCCTTATAGCTGACTCCTACGAGCAGTACTTC
TRBJ1-1 TRBV13 many - CASSPWMNTEAFF TGTGCCAGCAGCCCTTGGATGAACACTGAAGCTTTCTTT
TRBJ1-1 TRBV20-1 few TRBD1 CSASGTVKMNTEAFF TGCAGTGCTTCGGGGACAGTTAAGATGAACACTGAAGCTTTCTTT
TRBJ2-1 TRBV20-1 - - CSAATSYNEQFF TGCAGTGCCGCGACTTCCTACAATGAGCAGTTCTTC
TRBJ2-7 TRBV28 many - CASGGSLYEQYF TGTGCCAGCGGGGGGAGTCTCTACGAGCAGTACTTC
TRBJ1-5 TRBV18 many TRBD1 CASSPYPGGVGQPQHF TGTGCCAGCTCACCATATCCAGGGGGCGTGGGTCAGCCCCAGCATTTT